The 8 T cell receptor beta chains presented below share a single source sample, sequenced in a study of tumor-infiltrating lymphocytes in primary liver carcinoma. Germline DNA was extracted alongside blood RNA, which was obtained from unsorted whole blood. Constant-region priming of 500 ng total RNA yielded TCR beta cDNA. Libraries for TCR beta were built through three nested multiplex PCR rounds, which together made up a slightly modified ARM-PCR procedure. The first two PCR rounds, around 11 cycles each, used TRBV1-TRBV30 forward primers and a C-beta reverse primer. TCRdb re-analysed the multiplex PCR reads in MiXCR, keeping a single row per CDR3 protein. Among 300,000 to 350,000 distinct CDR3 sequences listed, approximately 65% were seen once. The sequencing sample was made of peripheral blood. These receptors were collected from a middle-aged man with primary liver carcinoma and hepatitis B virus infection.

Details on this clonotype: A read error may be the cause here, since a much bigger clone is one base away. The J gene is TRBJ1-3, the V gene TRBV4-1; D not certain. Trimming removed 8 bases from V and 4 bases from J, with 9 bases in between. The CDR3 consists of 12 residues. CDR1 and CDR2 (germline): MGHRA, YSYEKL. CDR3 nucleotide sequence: TGCGCCAGCTGCACCGGGGGAAACACCATATATTTT. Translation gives CASCTGGNTIYF.

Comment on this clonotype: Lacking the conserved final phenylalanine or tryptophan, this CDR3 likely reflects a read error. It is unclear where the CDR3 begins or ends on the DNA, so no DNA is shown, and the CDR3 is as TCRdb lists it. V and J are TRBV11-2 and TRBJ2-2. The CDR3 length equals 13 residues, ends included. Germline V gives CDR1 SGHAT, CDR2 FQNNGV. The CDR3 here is CASSFLDTGELLL.

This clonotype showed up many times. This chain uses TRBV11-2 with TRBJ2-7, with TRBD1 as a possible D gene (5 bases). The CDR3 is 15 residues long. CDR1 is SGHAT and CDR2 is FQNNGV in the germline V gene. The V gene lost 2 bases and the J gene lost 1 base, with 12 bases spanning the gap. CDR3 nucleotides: TGTGCCAGCAGCTTATCTATAGACAGTTCCTACGAGCAGTACTTC. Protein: CASSLSIDSSYEQYF.

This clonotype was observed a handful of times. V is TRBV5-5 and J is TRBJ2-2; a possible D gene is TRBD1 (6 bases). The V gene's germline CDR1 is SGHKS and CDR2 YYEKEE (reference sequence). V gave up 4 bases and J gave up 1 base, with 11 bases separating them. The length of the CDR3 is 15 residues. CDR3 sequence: CASSLGQMNTGELFF. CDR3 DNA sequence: TGTGCCAGCAGCCTTGGACAGATGAACACCGGGGAGCTGTTTTTT.

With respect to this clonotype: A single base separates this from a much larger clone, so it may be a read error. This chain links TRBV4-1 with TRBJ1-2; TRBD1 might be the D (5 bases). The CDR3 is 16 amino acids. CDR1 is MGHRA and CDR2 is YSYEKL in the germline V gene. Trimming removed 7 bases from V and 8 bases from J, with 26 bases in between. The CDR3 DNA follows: TGCGCCAGCAACCTTCGAACTTCGGTTGGGACCGAGGGCTACACCTTC. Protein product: CASNLRTSVGTEGYTF.

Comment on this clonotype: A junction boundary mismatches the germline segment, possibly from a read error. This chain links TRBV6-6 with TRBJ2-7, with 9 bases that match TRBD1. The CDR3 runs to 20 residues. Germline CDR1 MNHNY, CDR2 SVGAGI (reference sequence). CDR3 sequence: CASSYSRDRVTQGTYYEQYF. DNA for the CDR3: TGTGCCAGCAGTTACTCGAGGGACAGGGTCACCCAGGGAACTTACTACGAACAGTACTTC.

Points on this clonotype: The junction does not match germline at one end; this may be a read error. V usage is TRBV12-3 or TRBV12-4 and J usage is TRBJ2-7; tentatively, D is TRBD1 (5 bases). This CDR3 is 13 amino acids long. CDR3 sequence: CGSSSDRLYEQYF. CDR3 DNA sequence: TGTGGCAGCAGCTCCGACAGACTCTACGAGCAGTACTTC.

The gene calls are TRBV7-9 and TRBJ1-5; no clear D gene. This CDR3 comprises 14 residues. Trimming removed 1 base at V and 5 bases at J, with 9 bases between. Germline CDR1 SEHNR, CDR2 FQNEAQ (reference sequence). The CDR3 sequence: CASSLGGSDQPQHF. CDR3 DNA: TGTGCCAGCAGCTTAGGTGGCAGCGATCAGCCCCAGCATTTT.